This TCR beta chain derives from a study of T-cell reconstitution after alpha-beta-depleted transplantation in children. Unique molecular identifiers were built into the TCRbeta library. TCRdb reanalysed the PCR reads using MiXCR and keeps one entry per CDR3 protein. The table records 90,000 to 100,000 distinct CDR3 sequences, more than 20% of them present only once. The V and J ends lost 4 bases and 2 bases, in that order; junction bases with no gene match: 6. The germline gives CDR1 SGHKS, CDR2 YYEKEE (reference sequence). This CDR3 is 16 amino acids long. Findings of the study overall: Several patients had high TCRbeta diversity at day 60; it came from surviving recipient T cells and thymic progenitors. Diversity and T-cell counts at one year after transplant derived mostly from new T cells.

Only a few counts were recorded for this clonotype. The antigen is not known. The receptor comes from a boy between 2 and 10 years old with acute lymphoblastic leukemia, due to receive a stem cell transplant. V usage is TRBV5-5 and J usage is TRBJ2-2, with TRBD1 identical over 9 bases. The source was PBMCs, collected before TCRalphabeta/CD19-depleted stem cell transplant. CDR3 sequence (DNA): TGTGCCAGCAGCGACGTACAGGGGGCAAACACCGGGGAGCTGTTTTTT. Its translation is CASSDVQGANTGELFF.